In its sample, the clone carrying this T cell receptor (beta chain) was seen many times. Its antigen is still unknown. This record belongs to a study of T cells in Graves' hyperthyroidism and ophthalmopathy. Researchers amplified the TCR beta CDR3 regions from RNA transcripts. During a first-round RT-PCR of the TCR CDR3, the HTBI primer set was used. TCRdb redid the calling of the multiplex PCR reads with MiXCR, one entry per CDR3 protein. The sample consists of under 250,000 distinct CDR3 sequences, almost 25% of them appearing once. Ophthalmopathy in the patients scored at least 3 on Clinical Activity Score and at least 4 on NOSPECS grade, lasting under 3 months. Study-level findings and limits: The blood repertoire included most of the expanded thyroid clonotypes above 0.001. Ophthalmopathy cases were set apart from stable hyperthyroidism by a 13 V-J model.

Sequencing was done on a sample of blood. This clonotype was sampled from a woman in her 40s with Graves' ophthalmopathy.

The CDR3 loop reads CSGGHSTDTQYF. CDR3 bases: TGCAGCGGAGGACATAGCACAGATACGCAGTATTTT. This chain uses TRBV20-1 with TRBJ2-3; D is perhaps TRBD1 or TRBD2 (5 bases each). This CDR3 spans 12 amino acids. Germline V gene lookup returns CDR1 DFQATT and CDR2 SNEGSKA (reference sequence).